This TCR beta chain is drawn from a study of shared clonotypes between healthy human individuals. Study findings and constraints: Compared with clonotypes that all four donors shared, non-shared clonotypes had lower generation probabilities.

Each CD8 memory set brought CD45RO+ cells together with CCR7-negative CD45RA+ TemRA cells. Genomic DNA per cell subset filled all wells of several immunoSEQ plates. Generated by immunoSEQ multiplex PCR, the TCRdb table keeps only in-frame clones and is missing some. In the table there are about 380,000 clones, roughly 96% of which are singletons. The CDR3 runs to 16 residues. This clone has a single count. The antigen is not known. This clonotype was sampled from a man between 25 and 39 years old in good health. The specimen was memory CD8+ T cells sorted from blood. Subset given: CD45RO+ cells pooled with CCR7-negative TemRA cells. This chain connects TRBV12-1 to TRBJ2-3; the table gives TRBD1 as D, unverified against the DNA. TRBV12-1 is listed as a pseudogene. The CDR3 loop reads CASSASDRALTDTQYF. The CDR3 DNA reads TGTGCCAGCAGCGCATCGGACAGGGCCCTCACAGATACGCAGTATTTT.